This T cell receptor (beta chain) was sequenced during a study of blood T cell repertoires in COVID-19. About the research overall: The origin of the acute and convalescent COVID-19 samples was the United States, Italy and Spain. Sources were T cells, B-cell-depleted T cells, or PBMCs; the material itself was cDNA or gDNA.

The CDR3 loop spans 15 amino acids. CDR1 is SNHLY and CDR2 is FYNNEI in the germline V gene. V was cut by 1 base and J by 2 bases, with 11 bases left in between. In the authors' workflow: Scientists estimated how many nucleated cells there were by amplifying reference gene primers. TCRdb keeps only in-frame clones here, not all; method: immunoSEQ multiplex PCR. V and J calls and clone size are given by that table; D and trimming were obtained from the DNA. The table records roughly 250,000 clones, roughly 87% of them present only once. The gene calls are TRBV2 and TRBJ1-1, with TRBD1 as a possible D gene (6 bases). This TCR was recovered from a woman in her twenties or thirties with acute COVID-19. The sequenced sample consisted of PBMCs or T cells enriched from blood (not recorded which). CDR3 region: CASSEDRAENTEAFF. The CDR3 DNA is TGTGCCAGCAGTGAAGACAGGGCGGAAAACACTGAAGCTTTCTTT.